This is a list of T cell receptor beta chains from one sample in a study of blood T cells in healthy people across ages. Each CDR3 protein gets one entry after TCRdb re-called the 5' RACE reads with MiXCR. The data hold 850,000 to 950,000 distinct CDR3 sequences, with less than 35% observed a single time. The material sequenced was blood. These receptor sequences come from a woman aged 80 or over in good health. Each CDR3 is given with its conserved first and last residue. The order of the fields is D gene, V gene, clone size, J gene, CDR3 protein, CDR3 DNA. A D gene is named only where the DNA matches it firmly. Rows may omit the clone size; those that give it use once, few, many or a size class.

D gene: TRBD1; V gene: TRBV7-2; clone size: many; J gene: TRBJ2-7; CDR3 protein: CASSLPKAFQGDLFYEQYF; CDR3 DNA: TGTGCCAGCAGCCTTCCCAAGGCGTTCCAGGGGGATTTGTTCTACGAGCAGTACTTC
D gene: -; V gene: TRBV12-3/TRBV12-4; clone size: -; J gene: TRBJ2-2; CDR3 protein: CASTPQTGFTRELFF; CDR3 DNA: TGTGCCAGCACCCCTCAAACAGGGTTCACCAGGGAGCTGTTTTTT
D gene: TRBD1; V gene: TRBV10-3; clone size: many; J gene: TRBJ2-3; CDR3 protein: CATGAGQGFISEYF; CDR3 DNA: TGTGCCACAGGAGCGGGACAGGGCTTTATTAGCGAGTATTTT
D gene: -; V gene: TRBV5-1; clone size: -; J gene: TRBJ2-7; CDR3 protein: CATNPGDPRSYEQYF; CDR3 DNA: TGCGCCACCAACCCTGGGGATCCCCGCTCCTACGAGCAGTACTTC
D gene: -; V gene: TRBV10-3; clone size: -; J gene: TRBJ1-3; CDR3 protein: CAISPGQGSGNTIYF; CDR3 DNA: TGTGCCATCTCCCCCGGGCAGGGCTCTGGAAACACGATATATTTT
D gene: -; V gene: TRBV4-1; clone size: few; J gene: TRBJ1-5; CDR3 protein: CASSQEGRQPQHF; CDR3 DNA: TGCGCCAGCAGCCAAGAAGGGAGGCAGCCCCAGCATTTT
D gene: -; V gene: TRBV20-1; clone size: few; J gene: TRBJ1-6; CDR3 protein: CSAREEGSTSPLHF; CDR3 DNA: TGCAGTGCTAGAGAGGAGGGGAGTACTTCACCCCTCCACTTT
D gene: -; V gene: TRBV7-2; clone size: many; J gene: TRBJ2-7; CDR3 protein: CASSLEFHEQYF; CDR3 DNA: TGTGCCAGCAGCTTAGAATTCCACGAGCAGTACTTC
D gene: TRBD1; V gene: TRBV5-1; clone size: many; J gene: TRBJ1-2; CDR3 protein: CASSVTGGNYGYTF; CDR3 DNA: TGCGCCAGCAGCGTCACAGGGGGTAACTATGGCTACACCTTC
D gene: TRBD2; V gene: TRBV12-3/TRBV12-4; clone size: many; J gene: TRBJ2-3; CDR3 protein: CASSLEFSGVADTQYF; CDR3 DNA: TGTGCCAGCAGTTTAGAGTTTAGCGGGGTAGCAGATACGCAGTATTTT
D gene: -; V gene: TRBV3-1; clone size: -; J gene: TRBJ2-3; CDR3 protein: CASSLRIPSTDTQYF; CDR3 DNA: TGTGCCAGCAGCCTTCGAATCCCTAGCACAGATACGCAGTATTTT
D gene: -; V gene: TRBV6-5; clone size: few; J gene: TRBJ2-3; CDR3 protein: CASRRQGSWDTQYF; CDR3 DNA: TGTGCCAGCAGACGTCAGGGTTCATGGGATACGCAGTATTTT
D gene: -; V gene: TRBV20-1; clone size: few; J gene: TRBJ2-5; CDR3 protein: CSARDLRRQAQETQYF; CDR3 DNA: TGCAGTGCTAGAGATCTCCGGCGACAGGCCCAAGAGACCCAGTACTTC
D gene: TRBD1; V gene: TRBV5-4; clone size: -; J gene: TRBJ2-1; CDR3 protein: CASSRPGQRYNEQFF; CDR3 DNA: TGTGCCAGCAGCCGGCCGGGACAGCGTTACAATGAGCAGTTCTTC
D gene: -; V gene: TRBV30; clone size: few; J gene: TRBJ1-4; CDR3 protein: CAWSVVRATNEKLFF; CDR3 DNA: TGTGCCTGGAGTGTAGTCCGTGCAACTAATGAAAAACTGTTTTTT
D gene: -; V gene: TRBV7-2; clone size: -; J gene: TRBJ2-7; CDR3 protein: CASSPEKVRGSEQYF; CDR3 DNA: TGTGCCAGCAGCCCAGAGAAGGTCAGGGGCTCCGAGCAGTACTTC
D gene: -; V gene: TRBV7-2; clone size: many; J gene: TRBJ1-2; CDR3 protein: CASSPSGQTGYGYTF; CDR3 DNA: TGTGCCAGCAGCCCCTCGGGGCAGACCGGTTATGGCTACACCTTC
D gene: TRBD1; V gene: TRBV19; clone size: -; J gene: TRBJ1-5; CDR3 protein: CAIGTGGGNQPQHF; CDR3 DNA: TGTGCCATAGGCACAGGGGGAGGCAATCAGCCCCAGCATTTT
D gene: -; V gene: TRBV7-8; clone size: -; J gene: TRBJ2-3; CDR3 protein: CASSLVGGPEGTDTQYF; CDR3 DNA: TGTGCCAGCAGCTTAGTCGGAGGGCCCGAAGGCACAGATACGCAGTATTTT
D gene: -; V gene: TRBV12-3/TRBV12-4; clone size: few; J gene: TRBJ2-2; CDR3 protein: CASISGVGELFF; CDR3 DNA: TGTGCCAGCATATCCGGGGTCGGGGAGCTGTTTTTT
D gene: -; V gene: TRBV3-1; clone size: few; J gene: TRBJ1-1; CDR3 protein: CASSAGGTATEAFF; CDR3 DNA: TGTGCCAGCAGCGCTGGCGGGACTGCCACTGAAGCTTTCTTT
D gene: TRBD2; V gene: TRBV7-2; clone size: many; J gene: TRBJ2-1; CDR3 protein: CASSSTSGTYNEQFF; CDR3 DNA: TGTGCCAGCAGCTCCACTAGCGGTACCTACAATGAGCAGTTCTTC
D gene: TRBD1; V gene: TRBV2; clone size: many; J gene: TRBJ2-1; CDR3 protein: CASSEDRALYNEQFF; CDR3 DNA: TGTGCCAGCAGTGAGGACAGGGCTCTATACAATGAGCAGTTCTTC
D gene: -; V gene: TRBV18; clone size: -; J gene: TRBJ1-1; CDR3 protein: CASSRTGLHTEAFF; CDR3 DNA: TGTGCCAGCTCACGTACAGGACTCCACACTGAAGCTTTCTTT
D gene: TRBD2; V gene: TRBV11-2; clone size: -; J gene: TRBJ2-7; CDR3 protein: CASSLRGKERGVQILTSYEQYF; CDR3 DNA: TGTGCCAGCAGCTTAAGAGGGAAGGAGCGGGGGGTACAAATCTTAACCTCCTACGAGCAGTACTTC
D gene: TRBD2; V gene: TRBV15; clone size: -; J gene: TRBJ2-1; CDR3 protein: CATSRDRPTSGAHNEQFF; CDR3 DNA: TGTGCCACCAGCAGAGATCGGCCGACTAGCGGGGCCCATAATGAGCAGTTCTTC
D gene: -; V gene: TRBV28; clone size: many; J gene: TRBJ2-7; CDR3 protein: CASSRVRGADGYEQYF; CDR3 DNA: TGTGCCAGCAGTCGAGTTAGGGGGGCCGACGGCTACGAGCAGTACTTC
D gene: -; V gene: TRBV2; clone size: many; J gene: TRBJ2-3; CDR3 protein: CASSRGSTDTQYF; CDR3 DNA: TGTGCCAGCAGCAGAGGGTCCACAGATACGCAGTATTTT
D gene: -; V gene: TRBV9; clone size: many; J gene: TRBJ2-5; CDR3 protein: CASSPYGASQETQYF; CDR3 DNA: TGTGCCAGCAGCCCTTACGGGGCCTCCCAAGAGACCCAGTACTTC
D gene: -; V gene: TRBV5-1; clone size: -; J gene: TRBJ1-2; CDR3 protein: CASSLGGGSQGAGYTF; CDR3 DNA: TGCGCCAGCAGCTTGGGGGGGGGATCTCAGGGTGCCGGCTACACCTTC
D gene: -; V gene: TRBV12-3/TRBV12-4; clone size: few; J gene: TRBJ2-3; CDR3 protein: CASSSNALLRSGNTDTQYF; CDR3 DNA: TGTGCCAGCAGTTCAAACGCGCTACTGAGGTCAGGGAACACAGATACGCAGTATTTT
D gene: TRBD1; V gene: TRBV7-2; clone size: many; J gene: TRBJ2-3; CDR3 protein: CASSTTGTLGTDTQYF; CDR3 DNA: TGTGCCAGCAGCACGACAGGGACCCTTGGCACAGATACGCAGTATTTT
D gene: -; V gene: TRBV5-1; clone size: many; J gene: TRBJ2-7; CDR3 protein: CASGAAGGEQYF; CDR3 DNA: TGCGCCAGCGGGGCGGCAGGCGGCGAGCAGTACTTC
D gene: -; V gene: TRBV7-2; clone size: once; J gene: TRBJ1-1; CDR3 protein: CASSWGPYGGNTEAFF; CDR3 DNA: TGTGCCAGCAGCTGGGGGCCCTACGGAGGGAACACTGAAGCTTTCTTT
D gene: -; V gene: TRBV6-2/TRBV6-3; clone size: -; J gene: TRBJ1-5; CDR3 protein: CASSYLGIMGNQPQHF; CDR3 DNA: TGTGCCAGCAGTTACTTGGGGATTATGGGCAATCAGCCCCAGCATTTT
D gene: -; V gene: TRBV11-2; clone size: -; J gene: TRBJ1-2; CDR3 protein: CASSSQQGSGYGYTF; CDR3 DNA: TGTGCCAGCAGCTCTCAACAGGGAAGTGGGTATGGCTACACCTTC
D gene: -; V gene: TRBV7-2; clone size: few; J gene: TRBJ1-2; CDR3 protein: CASSWGRVNYGYTF; CDR3 DNA: TGTGCCAGCAGCTGGGGCAGGGTGAACTATGGCTACACCTTC
D gene: -; V gene: TRBV11-2; clone size: many; J gene: TRBJ1-2; CDR3 protein: CASSLDPLSGYGYTF; CDR3 DNA: TGTGCCAGCAGCTTAGACCCCCTCTCGGGGTATGGCTACACCTTC
D gene: TRBD2; V gene: TRBV19; clone size: few; J gene: TRBJ2-1; CDR3 protein: CASSTYPIRTSGANEQFF; CDR3 DNA: TGTGCCAGTAGTACATACCCCATAAGGACTAGCGGGGCGAATGAGCAGTTCTTC
D gene: -; V gene: TRBV6-1; clone size: -; J gene: TRBJ2-7; CDR3 protein: CASSEVPAWSAPYNEQYF; CDR3 DNA: TGTGCCAGCAGTGAAGTTCCCGCCTGGTCGGCCCCCTACAATGAGCAGTACTTC
D gene: TRBD1; V gene: TRBV20-1; clone size: few; J gene: TRBJ2-3; CDR3 protein: CSASGGQGVSDTQYF; CDR3 DNA: TGCAGTGCTAGCGGCGGACAGGGGGTATCAGATACGCAGTATTTT
D gene: -; V gene: TRBV6-1; clone size: few; J gene: TRBJ1-2; CDR3 protein: CASSEFDRSYGYTF; CDR3 DNA: TGTGCCAGCAGTGAATTTGACAGATCTTATGGCTACACCTTC
D gene: -; V gene: TRBV24-1; clone size: many; J gene: TRBJ2-7; CDR3 protein: CATSDLRDEGPPPQAYEQYF; CDR3 DNA: TGTGCCACCAGTGATTTACGAGATGAGGGGCCGCCGCCCCAGGCCTACGAGCAGTACTTC
D gene: TRBD2; V gene: TRBV28; clone size: many; J gene: TRBJ2-3; CDR3 protein: CASSLTSGLRDTQYF; CDR3 DNA: TGTGCCAGCAGTTTGACTAGCGGGCTGAGAGATACGCAGTATTTT
D gene: -; V gene: TRBV29-1; clone size: -; J gene: TRBJ1-2; CDR3 protein: CSVDNYGYTF; CDR3 DNA: TGCAGCGTTGACAACTATGGCTACACCTTC
D gene: -; V gene: TRBV18; clone size: -; J gene: TRBJ2-1; CDR3 protein: CASSPTGYCNEQFF; CDR3 DNA: TGTGCCAGCTCACCTACGGGGTACTGCAATGAGCAGTTCTTC
D gene: TRBD1; V gene: TRBV29-1; clone size: many; J gene: TRBJ2-7; CDR3 protein: CSATQGSEQYF; CDR3 DNA: TGCAGCGCCACACAGGGGTCCGAGCAGTACTTC